This entry lists 10 T cell receptor beta chains sequenced from one sample in a study of T cells in Graves' hyperthyroidism and ophthalmopathy. The investigators amplified TCR beta CDR3 regions from RNA transcripts. HTBI primers drove first-round RT-PCR of the TCR CDR3. TCRdb reprocessed the multiplex PCR reads via MiXCR and lists one record per CDR3 protein. Here the sample spans under 300,000 distinct CDR3 sequences, approximately 12% being singletons. Sequenced sample: blood. All receptors come from a young woman with Graves' hyperthyroidism that later progressed to Graves' ophthalmopathy.

The genes are TRBV5-5 and TRBJ2-7, with TRBD2 as a possible D gene (6 bases). CDR1 and CDR2 from the germline V gene are SGHKS and YYEKEE (reference sequence). Trimming took off 0 bases at V and 2 bases at J, with 9 bases between the two ends. The CDR3 is 14 residues long. CDR3 DNA: TGTGCCAGCAGCTTGGATGCGGGGCCCTACGAGCAGTACTTC. This translates into CASSLDAGPYEQYF.

There are many counts of this clonotype. The genes are TRBV4-1 and TRBJ2-3, with 8 bases that match TRBD2. Per germline, CDR1 MGHRA and CDR2 YSYEKL. CDR3 length: 17 residues. The V segment lost 4 bases and the J segment 3 bases; nucleotides outside the gene matches: 12. The CDR3 coding sequence is TGCGCCAGCAGCCGGCACTTGTTGCGGGAGGATACAGATACGCAGTATTTT. Translation: CASSRHLLREDTDTQYF.

The table lists this clonotype with many counts. The rearrangement uses TRBV9 and TRBJ1-2, with D perhaps matching TRBD1 (5 bases). The CDR3 consists of 16 residues. Trimming took off 0 bases at V and 1 base at J, with 13 bases between the two ends. The V gene's germline CDR1 is SGDLS and CDR2 YYNGEE. The CDR3 is CASSVGDGRNNYGYTF. In nucleotides, the CDR3 is TGTGCCAGCAGCGTAGGGGACGGAAGAAATAACTATGGCTACACCTTC.

The table lists this clonotype with many counts. The V gene is TRBV20-1, the J gene TRBJ2-3; 10 nucleotides align to TRBD2. After removal of 4 bases from V and 3 bases from J, the junction contained 7 bases not matched to a gene. This CDR3 contains 15 residues. CDR1 and CDR2 (germline): DFQATT, SNEGSKA (reference sequence). CDR3 sequence reads: CSAIEREGQTDTQYF. The DNA of the CDR3 is TGCAGTGCTATCGAGCGGGAGGGCCAGACAGATACGCAGTATTTT.

This clonotype was counted many times. This rearrangement joins TRBV3-1 to TRBJ2-3; TRBD2 matches at 7 bases. The junction had 4 bases not matched to a gene; V was cut back by 5 bases and J by 5 bases. Looked up from germline, CDR1 is LGHDT and CDR2 is YNNKEL (reference sequence). This CDR3 has 13 amino acids. CDR3 sequence (DNA): TGTGCCAGCAGCGGGAGGGCCGGAGATACGCAGTATTTT. Residues: CASSGRAGDTQYF.

This clonotype has a handful of counts. A clone one base away is much larger, so this may be a read error. The chain links TRBV18 to TRBJ2-5; D ambiguous. The CDR3 loop spans 14 amino acids. CDR1 and CDR2 from the germline V gene are KGHSH and LQKENI. The CDR3 loop reads CASSPPNGRETQCF. CDR3 nucleotide sequence: TGTGCCAGCTCACCACCGAACGGGCGAGAGACCCAGTGCTTC.

The chain is built from TRBV9 and TRBJ1-4; the match to TRBD1 covers 8 bases. The CDR3 covers 17 residues. After removal of 3 bases from V and 0 bases from J, the junction contained 7 bases not matched to a gene. Germline CDR1 SGDLS, CDR2 YYNGEE. The CDR3 sequence is CASSAGTGGATNEKLFF. CDR3 DNA sequence: TGTGCCAGCAGCGCGGGGACAGGAGGAGCAACTAATGAAAAACTGTTTTTT.

This clonotype came up many times. The gene calls are TRBV27 and TRBJ2-7; D may be TRBD1 (5 bases). V was clipped by 2 bases and J by 6 bases, with 14 bases between them. Germline CDR1 MNHEY, CDR2 SMNVEV (reference sequence). The CDR3 sequence is 14 residues long. CDR3 residues: CASSLTTGQGEQYF. The DNA of the CDR3 is TGTGCCAGCAGTTTAACCACAGGCCAAGGCGAGCAGTACTTC.

This clonotype has ten or more counts. This sequence joins TRBV28 and TRBJ1-5, with 9 bases fitting TRBD1. The CDR3 sequence is 14 residues long. The V segment lost 4 bases and the J segment 6 bases; nucleotides outside the gene matches: 4. The germline V gene has CDR1 MDHEN and CDR2 SYDVKM. In DNA, the CDR3 is TGTGCCAGCAGTTCCGGGACAGGGATTCAGCCCCAGCATTTT. Translated: CASSSGTGIQPQHF.

This clonotype was seen more than once but under ten times. The J gene is TRBJ2-1, the V gene TRBV6-1; the D gene is possibly TRBD2 (5 bases). CDR1 MNHNS and CDR2 SASEGT come from the germline V gene. The CDR3 loop spans 13 amino acids. With 6 bases removed from V and 10 bases from J, the gap between germline ends came to 16 bases. CDR3 protein: CASRLTTLGEQFF. For the CDR3, the DNA is TGTGCCAGCAGACTGACTACCCTCGGGGAGCAGTTCTTC.